Sequencing of this T cell receptor beta chain was carried out in a study of blood T cell repertoires in COVID-19. Notes on this clone: One end of the junction fails to match germline, which may point to a read error.

The data were produced by immunoSEQ multiplex PCR, yet TCRdb's version contains in-frame clones alone and is incomplete. This table holds 370,000 or so clones, about 89% found once. This sequence was found in a man in his thirties or forties who had recovered from COVID-19. Input material: PBMCs or T cells enriched from blood (not recorded which).

The CDR3 here is CASGSNNEQFF. CDR3 coding DNA: TGCGCCAGCGGCTCCAACAATGAGCAGTTCTTC. The chain is built from TRBV5-1 and TRBJ2-1, with D hard to call. Germline V gives CDR1 SGHRS, CDR2 YFSETQ. There are 11 residues in the CDR3.